Shown below are 4 T cell receptor beta chains from a single sample sequenced in a study of T cell responses to AZD1222 COVID-19 vaccine. Clones were sequenced by immunoSEQ multiplex PCR, and TCRdb holds only the in-frame ones, with some missing. The sample includes 140,000 or so clones, roughly 92% of them seen just once. Sequencing was performed on peripheral blood, taken on day 0 of AZD1222 vaccination. These receptors were taken from an adult in good health.

With respect to this clone: An end of the junction does not agree with germline; a read error may underlie this. The J gene is TRBJ1-1, the V gene TRBV27, with D perhaps TRBD1 (5 bases). Germline V gene sequence: CDR1 MNHEY, CDR2 SMNVEV (reference sequence). The CDR3 runs 16 residues. The CDR3 bases are TGTGCCAGCAGTTTTGTGGACACCGGGTTGAAGACTGAAGCTTTCTTT. Its protein is CASSFVDTGLKTEAFF.

The rearrangement links TRBV13 to TRBJ2-7, with 9 bases identical to TRBD1. Trimming took 2 bases from V and 4 from J; bases not matched to a gene: 3. The CDR3 consists of 14 residues. The germline V gene has CDR1 PRHDT and CDR2 FYEKMQ (reference sequence). The CDR3 sequence: CASSLHRGRYEQYF. CDR3 nucleotides: TGTGCCAGCAGCTTACACAGGGGGCGGTACGAGCAGTACTTC.

The V gene is TRBV4-1, the J gene TRBJ2-7; D perhaps matches TRBD2 (6 bases). V dropped 3 bases and J dropped 7 bases, with 13 bases sitting between them. Germline V gene data show CDR1 as MGHRA and CDR2 as YSYEKL. This CDR3 region has 13 residues. The CDR3 loop is CASSHVGLQEQYF. In DNA, the CDR3 is TGCGCCAGCAGCCACGTGGGACTCCAAGAGCAGTACTTC.

The rearrangement links TRBV11-2 to TRBJ2-1; D remains ambiguous. The CDR3 spans 16 residues. Trimming cost V 6 bases and J 0 bases, with 15 bases left between them. CDR1 and CDR2 from the germline V gene are SGHAT and FQNNGV. The CDR3 DNA reads as TGTGCCAGCAGTCGCCTTCAGAAGCCCTCCTACAATGAGCAGTTCTTC. Residues: CASSRLQKPSYNEQFF. Drawing the rest from reference TRBV11-2 and TRBJ2-1, the complete variable domain is EAGVAQSPRYKIIEKRQSVAFWCNPISGHATLYWYQQILGQGPKLLIQFQNNGVVDDSQLPKDRFSAERLKGVDSTLKIQPAKLEDSAVYLCASSRLQKPSYNEQFFGPGTRLTVL.